This is a list of T cell receptor beta chains from one sample in a study of T cells in Graves' hyperthyroidism and ophthalmopathy. TCRdb fed the multiplex PCR reads into MiXCR, producing one record per CDR3 protein. The sample holds roughly 750,000 distinct CDR3 sequences, about 17% seen once. The material sequenced was blood. The origin of the receptors is a man younger than 35 with Graves' hyperthyroidism. Both conserved end residues are part of each CDR3. D genes are given only for firm matches. Some rows have no size entry. The others give once, few or many, or a class for an expanded clone.

size: NA
V: TRBV20-1
J: TRBJ1-4
D: NA
DNA: TGCAGTGCTACCCAGTTTAATGAAAAACTGTTTTTT
CDR3: CSATQFNEKLFF

size: few
V: TRBV29-1
J: TRBJ2-1
D: NA
DNA: TGCAGCGTTGAAGATACGGCCATTCAGCAGTTCTTC
CDR3: CSVEDTAIQQFF

size: many
V: TRBV20-1
J: TRBJ1-6
D: TRBD1
DNA: TGCAGTGCCCAAGACAGGGGTGTTAATTCACCCCTCCACTTT
CDR3: CSAQDRGVNSPLHF

size: many
V: TRBV20-1
J: TRBJ2-7
D: NA
DNA: TGCAGTGCTAGCGGTGGTCTCGAGCAGTACTTC
CDR3: CSASGGLEQYF

size: few
V: TRBV20-1
J: TRBJ2-1
D: NA
DNA: TGCAGTGCTCATTCGACTGGCGAGCAGTTCTTC
CDR3: CSAHSTGEQFF

size: many
V: TRBV30
J: TRBJ1-2
D: TRBD1
DNA: TGTGCCTGGAGCCTGGGACAGGGAGATGGCTACACCTTC
CDR3: CAWSLGQGDGYTF

size: many
V: TRBV7-2
J: TRBJ2-7
D: TRBD2
DNA: TGTGCCAGCAGCTTACCAGCGGGAGGTAGCTACGAGCAGTACTTC
CDR3: CASSLPAGGSYEQYF

size: many
V: TRBV6-2/TRBV6-3
J: TRBJ2-7
D: TRBD1
DNA: TGTGCCACAATTTCCCCCGGGACAGGGGAATACGAGCAGTACTTC
CDR3: CATISPGTGEYEQYF

size: many
V: TRBV28
J: TRBJ1-1
D: NA
DNA: TGTGCCAGCATCACGGGGGCCGTCGGCTCCGAAGCTTTCTTT
CDR3: CASITGAVGSEAFF

size: many
V: TRBV27
J: TRBJ2-7
D: TRBD1
DNA: TGTGCCACCAAGAGCCTCAAGGGACAGGGTATCCACGAGCAGTACTTC
CDR3: CATKSLKGQGIHEQYF

size: NA
V: TRBV29-1
J: TRBJ2-3
D: TRBD1
DNA: TGCAGCGTTGTACTCCGGGACAGGGTGACAGATACGCAGTATTTT
CDR3: CSVVLRDRVTDTQYF

size: NA
V: TRBV10-3
J: TRBJ2-1
D: TRBD2
DNA: TGTGCCATCAGGGGACTAGCGAAGAATGAGCAGTTCTTC
CDR3: CAIRGLAKNEQFF

size: NA
V: TRBV28
J: TRBJ1-6
D: NA
DNA: TGTGCCAGCAGCACCCCCCTCGGCCTCGGGTCACCCCTCCACTTT
CDR3: CASSTPLGLGSPLHF

size: NA
V: TRBV20-1
J: TRBJ2-7
D: NA
DNA: TGCAGTGGCCGGGAGATCGGGGCAGGATGGGAGCAGTACTTC
CDR3: CSGREIGAGWEQYF

size: many
V: TRBV10-3
J: TRBJ2-5
D: TRBD2
DNA: TGTGCCATCTCGGGAGGGCTTCAAGAGACCCAGTACTTC
CDR3: CAISGGLQETQYF

size: NA
V: TRBV2
J: TRBJ2-2
D: TRBD2
DNA: TGTGCCAGCAGCGATAGGGGACTAGCGGGAGGGCGGGCCGGGGAGCTGTTTTTT
CDR3: CASSDRGLAGGRAGELFF

size: many
V: TRBV10-2
J: TRBJ2-7
D: TRBD1
DNA: TGCGCCAGCAGTGAGTCAGGGGGCCCCGCTCGGTCCTACGAGCAGTACTTC
CDR3: CASSESGGPARSYEQYF

size: many
V: TRBV29-1
J: TRBJ2-7
D: NA
DNA: TGCAGCGTGTGCCGGGACACAGACTACGAGCAGTACTTC
CDR3: CSVCRDTDYEQYF

size: NA
V: TRBV20-1
J: TRBJ2-1
D: TRBD1
DNA: TGCAGTGCTAGCCCCCCGGGACAGGGTTACAATGAGCAGTTCTTC
CDR3: CSASPPGQGYNEQFF

size: few
V: TRBV20-1
J: TRBJ2-1
D: NA
DNA: TGCAGTGCTAGAGAGGGCGATCAACCCCTCTACAATGAGCAGTTCTTC
CDR3: CSAREGDQPLYNEQFF

size: few
V: TRBV6-2/TRBV6-3
J: TRBJ2-7
D: TRBD2
DNA: TGTGCCAGCAGTTCTCTGACTAGCGGGAGGATAGACTACGAGCAGTACTTC
CDR3: CASSSLTSGRIDYEQYF

size: few
V: TRBV18
J: TRBJ1-1
D: TRBD1
DNA: TGTGCCAGCTCTGGGACAGGGGTTATTGAAGCTTTCTTT
CDR3: CASSGTGVIEAFF

size: many
V: TRBV7-9
J: TRBJ2-3
D: TRBD1
DNA: TGTGCCAGCAGATCTGACAGGGGGACAGATACGCAGTATTTT
CDR3: CASRSDRGTDTQYF

size: many
V: TRBV7-2
J: TRBJ2-2
D: NA
DNA: TGTGCCAGCAGCTTACGGCTAACCAATACCGGGGAGCTGTTTTTT
CDR3: CASSLRLTNTGELFF

size: few
V: TRBV25-1
J: TRBJ2-7
D: NA
DNA: TGTGCCAGCAGTGCATATTACGGCTCCTACGAGCAGTACTTC
CDR3: CASSAYYGSYEQYF

size: NA
V: TRBV7-9
J: TRBJ2-7
D: NA
DNA: TGTGCCAGCAGCTACCAGAGCGGGCTGAGGAGCGAGCAGTACTTC
CDR3: CASSYQSGLRSEQYF

size: many
V: TRBV2
J: TRBJ2-3
D: TRBD2
DNA: TGTGCCAGCGGGGGTGAGGGACTAGACACAGATACGCAGTATTTT
CDR3: CASGGEGLDTDTQYF

size: NA
V: TRBV5-1
J: TRBJ2-7
D: NA
DNA: TGCGCCAGCGCCGCAGGAGGCTTCTACGAGCAGTACTTC
CDR3: CASAAGGFYEQYF

size: many
V: TRBV12-3/TRBV12-4
J: TRBJ2-7
D: NA
DNA: TGTGCCAGCAGTTTTCTCGGCTCGAAGGGCTACGAGCAGTACTTC
CDR3: CASSFLGSKGYEQYF

size: once
V: TRBV7-3
J: TRBJ2-2
D: TRBD2
DNA: TGTGCCAGCAGCCCAATTCCGGGACTAGCGGAGAACACCGGGGAGCTGTTTTTT
CDR3: CASSPIPGLAENTGELFF

size: many
V: TRBV29-1
J: TRBJ1-1
D: NA
DNA: TGCAGCGTAAAGAGGGTGAACACTGAAGCTTTCTTT
CDR3: CSVKRVNTEAFF

size: many
V: TRBV11-2
J: TRBJ2-5
D: TRBD2
DNA: TGTGCCAGCAGCTGGACTAGCCTAGAGACCCAGTACTTC
CDR3: CASSWTSLETQYF

size: many
V: TRBV12-3/TRBV12-4
J: TRBJ2-3
D: NA
DNA: TGTGCCAGCAGTTTACCTGGGGGCATCGCAGATACGCAGTATTTT
CDR3: CASSLPGGIADTQYF

size: many
V: TRBV7-2
J: TRBJ1-1
D: TRBD1
DNA: TGTGCCAGCAGCTTCTCTGAAGGGGGCCCGGGAGCTTTCTTT
CDR3: CASSFSEGGPGAFF

size: NA
V: TRBV7-9
J: TRBJ2-3
D: NA
DNA: TGTGCCAGCAGCTTGGAGACCCAAAGCACAGATACGCAGTATTTT
CDR3: CASSLETQSTDTQYF

size: few
V: TRBV28
J: TRBJ2-4
D: TRBD2
DNA: TGTGCCAGCAGTTCCGCCCCGGGGGGAGACATTCAGTACTTC
CDR3: CASSSAPGGDIQYF